This is a list of T cell receptor beta chains from one sample in a study of T cells in Graves' hyperthyroidism and ophthalmopathy. TCRdb independently ran MiXCR on the multiplex PCR reads; one entry per CDR3 protein. The table has hundreds of thousands of distinct CDR3 sequences, about 15% seen once. Sequencing input: blood. Receptor source: a woman aged 25 to 39 with Graves' hyperthyroidism. Both conserved end residues are trimmed from each CDR3. Only some rows state a clone size, as once, few, many or a class for expanded clones.

clone size | J gene | V gene | CDR3 protein
NA | TRBJ2-2 | TRBV20-1 | STKRASGSKTGELF
NA | TRBJ2-5 | TRBV3-1 | ASSQGASGAPRTQY
many | TRBJ2-2 | TRBV5-1 | ASSSVSDYTGELF
few | TRBJ1-5 | TRBV20-1 | SARPGDAVNQPQH
NA | TRBJ2-4 | TRBV5-1 | ASSLAPGTEKNIQY
many | TRBJ1-6 | TRBV30 | AWSVGGPGYNSPLH
NA | TRBJ2-1 | TRBV10-3 | AISEGGRVTNEQF
few | TRBJ2-5 | TRBV7-2 | ASRGTGGETQY
few | TRBJ2-7 | TRBV5-5 | ASRFGAGPYEQY
few | TRBJ2-3 | TRBV25-1 | ASSEVLLDTQY
many | TRBJ2-1 | TRBV28 | ASSLAGGPNNEQF
many | TRBJ2-3 | TRBV7-2 | ASSFAGGSTDTQY
many | TRBJ2-7 | TRBV11-1 | ASSSGTVPPYEQY
many | TRBJ2-7 | TRBV28 | ASSVPGQGRTEQY
NA | TRBJ2-2 | TRBV7-8 | ASSFGLEVPGELF
many | TRBJ2-1 | TRBV28 | ASSLGGQGDNEQF
many | TRBJ2-5 | TRBV10-3 | AISQEISQETQY
few | TRBJ2-7 | TRBV20-1 | SAAYSSGRYEQY
NA | TRBJ1-3 | TRBV30 | AWTPSLSGNTIY
many | TRBJ2-5 | TRBV18 | ASSPTGGPETQY
many | TRBJ2-7 | TRBV10-3 | AAALAGGPVQY
many | TRBJ1-1 | TRBV20-1 | SARDNEAF
many | TRBJ2-1 | TRBV3-1 | ASSPPGQGGQF
many | TRBJ2-3 | TRBV5-1 | ASSLGQGGDTQY
many | TRBJ2-3 | TRBV20-1 | SAVSWEPTDTQY
NA | TRBJ2-5 | TRBV10-1 | ARQSRNIPSDKRETQY
many | TRBJ1-2 | TRBV5-1 | ASSVGQGSVKGYT
few | TRBJ2-5 | TRBV20-1 | SAAFQSETQY
NA | TRBJ2-7 | TRBV28 | AVRTGAPPYEQY
few | TRBJ2-5 | TRBV2 | ASSEGMLAGRRETQY
many | TRBJ1-1 | TRBV20-1 | SAKGIQGLYSEAF
few | TRBJ2-1 | TRBV5-5 | ASRTGLLVNEQF
NA | TRBJ2-3 | TRBV27 | ASRGAGKDTQY
NA | TRBJ2-6 | TRBV9 | ASSPHPTSGFSGANVLT
many | TRBJ2-7 | TRBV3-1 | ASSQDLDAMGYEQY
few | TRBJ2-3 | TRBV7-9 | ASSLDTSTQY
many | TRBJ2-7 | TRBV2 | ASTRNSYEQY